A single sample gave rise to the 11 T cell receptor beta chains below, sequenced in a study of cytomegalovirus exposure and HLA in healthy donors. Only in-frame clones appear in the TCRdb table, and some are missing; sequencing was by immunoSEQ multiplex PCR. The table records about 78,000 clones, 90% to 96% of them present only once. Sequencing was performed on PBMCs. These TCRs come from a man younger than 35 in good health and CMV-seropositive.

The V call is TRBV15, the J call TRBJ2-5; TRBD1 agrees at 11 bases. This CDR3 contains 15 residues. Germline-derived CDR1 and CDR2 are LNHNV and YYDKDF (reference sequence). After removal of 4 bases from V and 5 bases from J, the junction contained 6 bases not matched to a gene. The CDR3 region is CATSTRTGGKETQYF. In DNA form, the CDR3 reads TGTGCCACCAGCACCAGGACAGGGGGCAAGGAGACCCAGTACTTC.

The chain has TRBV29-1 and TRBJ2-7, with 8 bases fitting TRBD1. Germline V gives CDR1 SQVTM, CDR2 ANQGSEA. Trimming at V came to 4 bases and at J to 0 bases, leaving 5 bases not matched to a gene. This CDR3 comprises 14 residues. As DNA, the CDR3 is TGCAGCGTTGCCCGGGACAGGAGCTCCTACGAGCAGTACTTC. Translated, it gives CSVARDRSSYEQYF.

The chain couples TRBV5-1 to TRBJ2-7; TRBD2 agrees at 11 bases. V trimming: 4 bases; J trimming: 3 bases; junction bases outside the gene matches: 6. This CDR3 is 15 amino acids long. The germline gives CDR1 SGHRS, CDR2 YFSETQ. This CDR3 is CASSPTSGVIYEQYF. The CDR3 nucleotides read TGCGCCAGCAGCCCGACTAGCGGGGTAATCTACGAGCAGTACTTC. Looking up the rest from reference TRBV5-1 and TRBJ2-7 gives the full variable domain: KAGVTQTPRYLIKTRGQQVTLSCSPISGHRSVSWYQQTPGQGLQFLFEYFSETQRNKGNFPGRFSGRQFSNSRSEMNVSTLELGDSALYLCASSPTSGVIYEQYFGPGTRLTVT.

The gene calls are TRBV6-1 and TRBJ1-5; weak D call: TRBD1 (6 bases). From germline, CDR1 is MNHNS and CDR2 SASEGT. V was cut by 3 bases and J by 6 bases, with 15 bases left in between. The CDR3 covers 15 residues. The CDR3 here is CASSEIQTGPQPQHF. The CDR3 coding sequence is TGTGCCAGCAGTGAGATACAAACAGGGCCTCAGCCCCAGCATTTT.

The chain recombines TRBV9 with TRBJ2-7; D not resolved. V was cut by 0 bases and J by 0 bases, with 7 bases left in between. The CDR3 extends over 14 amino acids. Germline CDR1 is SGDLS and CDR2 is YYNGEE. The CDR3 spells CASSVVDNSYEQYF. In DNA, the CDR3 is TGTGCCAGCAGCGTAGTTGACAACTCCTACGAGCAGTACTTC. The full variable domain, completed using reference TRBV9 and TRBJ2-7, is DSGVTQTPKHLITATGQRVTLRCSPRSGDLSVYWYQQSLDQGLQFLIQYYNGEERAKGNILERFSAQQFPDLHSELNLSSLELGDSALYFCASSVVDNSYEQYFGPGTRLTVT.

The chain recombines TRBV14 with TRBJ2-7, with 9 bases fitting TRBD1. Germline-derived CDR1 and CDR2 are SGHDN and FVKESK. The CDR3 has 17 amino acids. The V and J ends lost 1 base and 2 bases, in that order; junction bases with no gene match: 9. Here the CDR3 reads CASSQVSGDREPYEQYF. CDR3 coding DNA: TGTGCCAGCAGCCAAGTATCCGGGGACAGGGAGCCCTACGAGCAGTACTTC.

The V and J genes are TRBV7-9 and TRBJ2-1, with 7 bases lining up with TRBD2. Germline CDR1 and CDR2: SEHNR and FQNEAQ (reference sequence). The CDR3 length is 13 residues. Unmatched junction bases numbered 7, after V lost 5 bases and J lost 9 bases. The CDR3: CASSPGGRVEQFF. The DNA of the CDR3 is TGTGCCAGCAGCCCCGGAGGGAGGGTTGAGCAGTTCTTC. The entire variable domain, with the rest obtained from reference TRBV7-9 and TRBJ2-1, is as follows: DTGVSQNPRHKITKRGQNVTFRCDPISEHNRLYWYRQTLGQGPEFLTYFQNEAQLEKSRLLSDRFSAERPKGSFSTLEIQRTEQGDSAMYLCASSPGGRVEQFFGPGTRLTVL.

V usage is TRBV6-1 and J usage is TRBJ2-7, with D perhaps matching TRBD1 (6 bases). The V end lost 8 bases, the J end lost 1 base, and 15 bases lay between the germline ends. CDR3 size: 14 residues. CDR1 and CDR2 from the germline V gene are MNHNS and SASEGT. The CDR3 DNA follows: TGTGCCAGCCGTGTCCGGACAGCGTCCTACGAGCAGTACTTC. Translating gives CASRVRTASYEQYF.

The genes are TRBV19 and TRBJ1-2; D not resolved. The CDR3 covers 12 residues. The V end lost 0 bases, the J end lost 8 bases, and 7 bases lay between the germline ends. Germline assignment: CDR1 LNHDA and CDR2 SQIVND (reference sequence). CDR3 sequence (DNA): TGTGCCAGTAGTATAGAGCCGCGCGGCTACACCTTC. This encodes CASSIEPRGYTF.

The chain is built from TRBV6-5 and TRBJ1-1, with a possible D match to TRBD1 (6 bases). With 5 bases removed from V and 7 bases from J, the gap between germline ends came to 17 bases. This CDR3 comprises 14 residues. Germline V gene sequence: CDR1 MNHEY, CDR2 SVGAGI. The CDR3 protein is CASSLGHTMIEAFF. CDR3 in DNA: TGTGCCAGCAGTCTGGGACATACGATGATTGAAGCTTTCTTT.

The chain has TRBV19 and TRBJ2-1, with 9 bases aligning to TRBD2. Unmatched junction bases numbered 4, after V lost 5 bases and J lost 2 bases. This CDR3 has 15 residues. Germline CDR1 reads LNHDA; CDR2 reads SQIVND (reference sequence). This chain's CDR3 is CASSWTSEPYNEQFF. For the CDR3, the DNA is TGTGCCAGTAGTTGGACTAGCGAACCCTACAATGAGCAGTTCTTC.